This T cell receptor beta chain was sequenced for a study of Graves' ophthalmopathy and Graves' hyperthyroidism. This clonotype was recorded at least ten times. Its antigen is unknown. For repertoire sequencing, the TCR beta CDR3 regions were amplified from RNA transcripts. First-round RT-PCR employed HTBI primers, with a second-round multiplex PCR after it. TCRdb itself ran the multiplex PCR reads through MiXCR, one entry per CDR3 protein. The repertoire has 200,000 to 250,000 distinct CDR3 sequences, about 22% of them found once; the top ten carry roughly 44%. Notes on the study in general: Discrimination between ophthalmopathy and stable hyperthyroidism by a 13-signature model showed about 88% sensitivity and 75% to 84% specificity.

Ophthalmopathy cases showed moderate-to-severe activity, scoring CAS ≥3 and NOSPECS ≥4, with duration under 3 months. Other autoimmune diseases, uncontrolled infections, pregnancy or lactation led to the exclusion of patients. This CDR3 has 16 residues. Per germline, CDR1 SEHNR and CDR2 FQNEAQ (reference sequence). V lost 6 bases to trimming and J lost 10 bases, with 22 bases between them. The chain uses TRBV7-9 and TRBJ1-6, with D tentatively TRBD1 (6 bases). The material sequenced was peripheral blood. The sequence was collected from a woman aged 45-60 years with Graves' ophthalmopathy. The CDR3 reads CASSLPVEDRESPLHF. The CDR3 nucleotides are TGTGCCAGCAGTCTCCCCGTGGAGGACAGAGAGTCACCCCTCCACTTT.